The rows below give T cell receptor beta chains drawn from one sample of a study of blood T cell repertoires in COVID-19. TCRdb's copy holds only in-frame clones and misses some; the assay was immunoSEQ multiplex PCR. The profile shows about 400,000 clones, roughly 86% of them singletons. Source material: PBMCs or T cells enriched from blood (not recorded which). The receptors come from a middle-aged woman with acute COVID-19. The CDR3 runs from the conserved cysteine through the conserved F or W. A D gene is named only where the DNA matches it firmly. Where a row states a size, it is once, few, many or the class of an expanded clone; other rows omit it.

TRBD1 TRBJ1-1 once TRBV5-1 TGCGCCAGCAGCCCCGGGACAGGGGGTATAAACACTGAAGCTTTCTTT CASSPGTGGINTEAFF
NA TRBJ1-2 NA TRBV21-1 TGTGCCAGCCTCACCCGGGATCATAACTATGGCTACACCTTC CASLTRDHNYGYTF
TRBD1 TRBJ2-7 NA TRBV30 TGTGCCTGGAGTGTAGGGACAGGGCGTGAGCAGTACTTC CAWSVGTGREQYF
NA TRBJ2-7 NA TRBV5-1 TGCGCCAGCAGCTTGGGGGCGGGGATCTACGAGCAGTACTTC CASSLGAGIYEQYF
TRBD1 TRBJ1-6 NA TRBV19 TGTGCCAGTAGTATATTCCGGGACAGAAATTCACCCCTCCACTTT CASSIFRDRNSPLHF
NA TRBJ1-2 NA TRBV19 TGTGCCAGTAGTATGAAGACAGCTAACTATGGCTACACCTTC CASSMKTANYGYTF
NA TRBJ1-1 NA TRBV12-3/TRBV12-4 TGTGCCAGCAGTTTCGGACAGTGGCTTGGCGCTTTCTTT CASSFGQWLGAFF
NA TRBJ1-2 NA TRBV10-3 TGTGCCATCAGTGAGTCGGGGCTTGGATATGGCTACACCTTC CAISESGLGYGYTF
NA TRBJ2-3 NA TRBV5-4 TGTGCCAGCAGCTGGGACTTTTCTCCCACAGATACGCAGTATTTT CASSWDFSPTDTQYF
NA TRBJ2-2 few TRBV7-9 TGTGCCAGCAGCTCGTCAGACACCGGGGAGCTGTTTTTT CASSSSDTGELFF
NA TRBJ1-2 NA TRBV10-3 TGTGCCATCAGTGAGCCAGGGAGCTACACCTTC CAISEPGSYTF
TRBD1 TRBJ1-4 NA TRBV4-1 TGCGCCAGCAGCCAAGATCCAGGGGGCGCCGTGACTAATGAAAAACTGTTTTTT CASSQDPGGAVTNEKLFF
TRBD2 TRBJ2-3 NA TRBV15 TGTGCCACCAGCAGAGATGGGACTAGCGGGGGGGCAGGTACGCAGTATTTT CATSRDGTSGGAGTQYF
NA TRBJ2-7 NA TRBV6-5 TGTGCCAGCACGGACTCATACCACTACGAGCAGTACTTC CASTDSYHYEQYF
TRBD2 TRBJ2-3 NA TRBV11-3 TGTGCCAGCAGCCCGGGGGGGCTATGGGACACAGATACGCAGTATTTT CASSPGGLWDTDTQYF
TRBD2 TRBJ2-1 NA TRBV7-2 TGTGCCAGCAGCTTAACGGGCGGGGGGGCCCCCTACAATGAGCAGTTCTTC CASSLTGGGAPYNEQFF
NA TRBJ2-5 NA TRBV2 TGTGCCAGCAGTGTGGGCTCCTCCCAAGAGACCCAGTACTTC CASSVGSSQETQYF
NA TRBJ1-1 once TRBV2 TGTGCCAGCAGTGAGTCTCTGAACACTGAAGCTTTCTTT CASSESLNTEAFF
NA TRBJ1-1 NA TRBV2 TGTGCCTGCGGGAAGGCATTGGACACTGAAGCTTTCTTT CACGKALDTEAFF
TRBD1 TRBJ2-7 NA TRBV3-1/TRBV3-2 TGTGCCAGCAGCCAAGAGGACAGGGACTACGAGCAGTACTTC CASSQEDRDYEQYF
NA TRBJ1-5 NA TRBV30 TGTGCCTGGAGTAGAGGCAATCAGCCCCAGCATTTT CAWSRGNQPQHF
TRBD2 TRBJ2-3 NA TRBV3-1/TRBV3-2 TGTGCCAGCCGATGGGGGGGGAGCACAGATACGCAGTATTTT CASRWGGSTDTQYF